These T cell receptor beta chains were read from a single sample in a study of CD8+ T cells in alopecia areata. This table comes from immunoSEQ multiplex PCR, and its TCRdb copy is limited to in-frame clones, with some not included. The table lists 30,000 to 40,000 clones, roughly 80% of them singletons, with roughly a fifth in the top ten. The sample taken for sequencing was NKG2D-low CD8+ T cells sorted from blood. Receptors originate from a human donor with alopecia areata. The CDR3 runs from the conserved cysteine through the conserved F or W. The order of the fields is J gene, clone size, V gene, D gene, CDR3 DNA, CDR3 protein. A D gene is named only where the DNA matches it firmly. Clone size, where shown, is once, few, many, or a class for clones that have expanded.

j_gene: TRBJ2-7; abundance: -; v_gene: TRBV27; d_gene: TRBD1; CDR3nt: TGTGCCAGCAGCTCGGGACAGGGTTGGAGCTACGAGCAGTACTTC; CDR3aa: CASSSGQGWSYEQYF
j_gene: TRBJ1-2; abundance: -; v_gene: TRBV29-1; d_gene: -; CDR3nt: TGCAGCGCCGAAGGGGCCCGCGATTATGGCTACACCTTC; CDR3aa: CSAEGARDYGYTF
j_gene: TRBJ2-5; abundance: -; v_gene: TRBV4-2; d_gene: TRBD2; CDR3nt: TGTGCCAGCAGCCAATCACTAGCGGGGGGCACCCAAGAGACCCAGTACTTC; CDR3aa: CASSQSLAGGTQETQYF
j_gene: TRBJ2-1; abundance: once; v_gene: TRBV2; d_gene: -; CDR3nt: TGTGCCAGCAGTGGGACGTCCTACAATGAGCAGTTCTTC; CDR3aa: CASSGTSYNEQFF
j_gene: TRBJ2-3; abundance: -; v_gene: TRBV6-4; d_gene: TRBD2; CDR3nt: TGTGCCAGCAGTGCGGGGGGGCACACAGATACGCAGTATTTT; CDR3aa: CASSAGGHTDTQYF
j_gene: TRBJ2-7; abundance: -; v_gene: TRBV19; d_gene: -; CDR3nt: TGTGCCAGTAGTATAGCCGGCAGTCACTACGAGCAGTACTTC; CDR3aa: CASSIAGSHYEQYF
j_gene: TRBJ2-7; abundance: -; v_gene: TRBV4-2; d_gene: TRBD1; CDR3nt: TGTGCCAGCAGCCAAGAGACAGGGGTATTCTACGAGCAGTACTTC; CDR3aa: CASSQETGVFYEQYF
j_gene: TRBJ2-7; abundance: few; v_gene: TRBV28; d_gene: TRBD1; CDR3nt: TGTGCCAGCACCTTGACAGGGGAGTCCTACGAGCAGTACTTC; CDR3aa: CASTLTGESYEQYF
j_gene: TRBJ1-1; abundance: -; v_gene: TRBV9; d_gene: -; CDR3nt: TGTGCCAGCAGCGTAGCTGGGGGGGGCACTGAAGCTTTCTTT; CDR3aa: CASSVAGGGTEAFF
j_gene: TRBJ2-7; abundance: -; v_gene: TRBV29-1; d_gene: -; CDR3nt: TGCAGCGTGGAGACGACTGGCACCTACGAGCAGTACTTC; CDR3aa: CSVETTGTYEQYF
j_gene: TRBJ1-3; abundance: -; v_gene: TRBV29-1; d_gene: -; CDR3nt: TGCAGCGGTACCTCCGACTCTGGAAACACCATATATTTT; CDR3aa: CSGTSDSGNTIYF
j_gene: TRBJ2-1; abundance: -; v_gene: TRBV29-1; d_gene: TRBD2; CDR3nt: TGCAGCGTTGAAGGACTAGCGGGGAGCTCCTACAATGAGCAGTTCTTC; CDR3aa: CSVEGLAGSSYNEQFF
j_gene: TRBJ2-7; abundance: -; v_gene: TRBV4-3; d_gene: -; CDR3nt: TGCGCCAGCAGCCCCTTAGGGGCAGGGTCCGACGAGCAGTACTTC; CDR3aa: CASSPLGAGSDEQYF
j_gene: TRBJ2-7; abundance: -; v_gene: TRBV15; d_gene: -; CDR3nt: TGTGCCACCAGCAGTTTAGTGGGTTCCCACGAGCAGTACTTC; CDR3aa: CATSSLVGSHEQYF
j_gene: TRBJ1-2; abundance: -; v_gene: TRBV9; d_gene: TRBD1; CDR3nt: TGTGCCAGCAGCGCAAGGACAGGGAACTATGGCTACACCTTC; CDR3aa: CASSARTGNYGYTF
j_gene: TRBJ2-3; abundance: -; v_gene: TRBV9; d_gene: -; CDR3nt: TGTGCCAGCAGCGTAGAGCCTAGCCGGGTAGATACGCAGTATTTT; CDR3aa: CASSVEPSRVDTQYF
j_gene: TRBJ2-3; abundance: -; v_gene: TRBV7-9; d_gene: TRBD2; CDR3nt: TGTGCCAGCAGCCCCCCCATCGACAGCGGGAGAGCAGATACGCAGTATTTT; CDR3aa: CASSPPIDSGRADTQYF
j_gene: TRBJ1-6; abundance: -; v_gene: TRBV4-3; d_gene: -; CDR3nt: TGCGCCAGCAGCCAAGAACAGGGCACGAGCTCCTATAATTCACCCCTCCACTTT; CDR3aa: CASSQEQGTSSYNSPLHF
j_gene: TRBJ2-7; abundance: -; v_gene: TRBV4-1; d_gene: -; CDR3nt: TGCGCCAGCAGCCAAGATACCCCCCAGGGCGGTCTAGCCTACGAGCAGTACTTC; CDR3aa: CASSQDTPQGGLAYEQYF
j_gene: TRBJ2-1; abundance: -; v_gene: TRBV5-4; d_gene: TRBD2; CDR3nt: TGTGCCAGCAGCTCCCGACTAGCGTACAATGAGCAGTTCTTC; CDR3aa: CASSSRLAYNEQFF
j_gene: TRBJ2-7; abundance: -; v_gene: TRBV2; d_gene: TRBD1; CDR3nt: TGTGCCAGCAGTGGATGGGGGACAGGGGATCGATCTTCCTACGAGCAGTACTTC; CDR3aa: CASSGWGTGDRSSYEQYF
j_gene: TRBJ2-5; abundance: few; v_gene: TRBV7-9; d_gene: -; CDR3nt: TGTGCCAGCAGCTTAGGAAGTTTCGGCGAGACCCAGTACTTC; CDR3aa: CASSLGSFGETQYF
j_gene: TRBJ1-4; abundance: -; v_gene: TRBV29-1; d_gene: -; CDR3nt: TGCAGCGTTGAATGGGTTGGTAATGAAAAACTGTTTTTT; CDR3aa: CSVEWVGNEKLFF
j_gene: TRBJ2-1; abundance: -; v_gene: TRBV27; d_gene: TRBD1; CDR3nt: TGTGCCAGCAGTTCATACTCAACAGGGGGCAATGAGCAGTTCTTC; CDR3aa: CASSSYSTGGNEQFF
j_gene: TRBJ2-7; abundance: -; v_gene: TRBV5-4; d_gene: -; CDR3nt: TGTGCCAGCAGCTTAACAGGGACCAACTACGAGCAGTACTTC; CDR3aa: CASSLTGTNYEQYF
j_gene: TRBJ2-1; abundance: few; v_gene: TRBV28; d_gene: TRBD1; CDR3nt: TGTGCCAGTACCAGGGGGACAGACTACAATGAGCAGTTCTTC; CDR3aa: CASTRGTDYNEQFF
j_gene: TRBJ1-1; abundance: -; v_gene: TRBV6-1; d_gene: -; CDR3nt: TGTGCCAGCAGTGAAGCTCAGGGCGGAGCGTCTGAAGCTTTCTTT; CDR3aa: CASSEAQGGASEAFF
j_gene: TRBJ2-3; abundance: -; v_gene: TRBV28; d_gene: TRBD1; CDR3nt: TGTGCCAGCACTGACATCCCCGGCGGACAGGGGCCAGATACGCAGTATTTT; CDR3aa: CASTDIPGGQGPDTQYF
j_gene: TRBJ2-4; abundance: -; v_gene: TRBV27; d_gene: -; CDR3nt: TGTGCCAGCAGTATTCGTGGCAAAAACATTCAGTACTTC; CDR3aa: CASSIRGKNIQYF
j_gene: TRBJ2-4; abundance: -; v_gene: TRBV7-9; d_gene: TRBD2; CDR3nt: TGTGCCAGCAGCCCAACTACTAGCGGTAAAAACATTCAGTACTTC; CDR3aa: CASSPTTSGKNIQYF
j_gene: TRBJ1-1; abundance: -; v_gene: TRBV2; d_gene: TRBD1; CDR3nt: TGTGCCAGCAGCCCGACAGGGGGATGGACTGAAGCTTTCTTT; CDR3aa: CASSPTGGWTEAFF
j_gene: TRBJ2-3; abundance: -; v_gene: TRBV5-4; d_gene: -; CDR3nt: TGTGCCAGCAGCTTACCAATCGGACCGCGAGGCACAGATACGCAGTATTTT; CDR3aa: CASSLPIGPRGTDTQYF
j_gene: TRBJ2-7; abundance: -; v_gene: TRBV19; d_gene: -; CDR3nt: TGTGCCAGTAGTACGGGGAGTTCCTACGAGCAGTACTTC; CDR3aa: CASSTGSSYEQYF
j_gene: TRBJ1-6; abundance: -; v_gene: TRBV25-1; d_gene: -; CDR3nt: TGTGCCGACGCACCAGGCGGGGTTTATAATTCACCCCTCCACTTT; CDR3aa: CADAPGGVYNSPLHF
j_gene: TRBJ2-5; abundance: once; v_gene: TRBV7-2; d_gene: -; CDR3nt: TGTGCCAGCAGCCCCCAGTTAGAGACCCAGTACTTC; CDR3aa: CASSPQLETQYF
j_gene: TRBJ2-7; abundance: -; v_gene: TRBV6-1; d_gene: -; CDR3nt: TGTGCCAGCAGTGAGGGTGAGGCGGGCGAGCAGTACTTC; CDR3aa: CASSEGEAGEQYF
j_gene: TRBJ2-1; abundance: -; v_gene: TRBV29-1; d_gene: TRBD2; CDR3nt: TGCAGCGTTGTCGGGCTAGCGGAGACCTACAATGAGCAGTTCTTC; CDR3aa: CSVVGLAETYNEQFF
j_gene: TRBJ2-7; abundance: -; v_gene: TRBV29-1; d_gene: TRBD2; CDR3nt: TGCAGCGTTGATCCGGGCGGGGGCTACGAGCAGTACTTC; CDR3aa: CSVDPGGGYEQYF
j_gene: TRBJ2-3; abundance: once; v_gene: TRBV5-1; d_gene: -; CDR3nt: TGCGCCAGCATGTCACTCACAGATACGCAGTATTTT; CDR3aa: CASMSLTDTQYF
j_gene: TRBJ2-5; abundance: few; v_gene: TRBV4-3; d_gene: -; CDR3nt: TGCGCCAGCAGCCAAGTTGGGGGCTACGGGACCCAGTACTTC; CDR3aa: CASSQVGGYGTQYF
j_gene: TRBJ2-5; abundance: -; v_gene: TRBV9; d_gene: -; CDR3nt: TGTGCCAGCAGCGCCGGGGCCAGGCAAGAGACCCAGTACTTC; CDR3aa: CASSAGARQETQYF
j_gene: TRBJ2-1; abundance: -; v_gene: TRBV13; d_gene: -; CDR3nt: TGTGCCAGCAGCCCCGGACTCCACCCGGGTGAGCAGTTCTTC; CDR3aa: CASSPGLHPGEQFF
j_gene: TRBJ2-7; abundance: -; v_gene: TRBV4-1; d_gene: -; CDR3nt: TGCGCCAGCAGCCAAGCCCAGGGTTGGGACGAGCAGTACTTC; CDR3aa: CASSQAQGWDEQYF
j_gene: TRBJ2-7; abundance: -; v_gene: TRBV7-9; d_gene: -; CDR3nt: TGTGCCAGCAGCTTAAAGGGTGCCCGCTCCTACGAGCAGTACTTC; CDR3aa: CASSLKGARSYEQYF
j_gene: TRBJ2-7; abundance: -; v_gene: TRBV7-8; d_gene: -; CDR3nt: TGTGCCAGCAGCTTACGGTCAGCCACCTACGAGCAGTACTTC; CDR3aa: CASSLRSATYEQYF
j_gene: TRBJ2-2; abundance: few; v_gene: TRBV4-2; d_gene: TRBD1; CDR3nt: TGTGCCAGCAGCCCTACACAGGGGACGGACACCGGGGAGCTGTTTTTT; CDR3aa: CASSPTQGTDTGELFF
j_gene: TRBJ2-7; abundance: -; v_gene: TRBV27; d_gene: -; CDR3nt: TGTGCCAGCCCGTTCCTTGGGCAGGGCTTCTACGAGCAGTACTTC; CDR3aa: CASPFLGQGFYEQYF
j_gene: TRBJ2-7; abundance: -; v_gene: TRBV19; d_gene: -; CDR3nt: TGTGCCAGTAGTATGTCGCCGTACGAGCAGTACTTC; CDR3aa: CASSMSPYEQYF
j_gene: TRBJ2-7; abundance: few; v_gene: TRBV7-9; d_gene: -; CDR3nt: TGTGCCAGCAGCTTAGAAGGGTTCGACGAGCAGTACTTC; CDR3aa: CASSLEGFDEQYF
j_gene: TRBJ2-6; abundance: few; v_gene: TRBV5-5; d_gene: -; CDR3nt: TGTGCCAGCAGCCAAGATCAAAGTAACACTGGGGCCAACGTCCTGACTTTC; CDR3aa: CASSQDQSNTGANVLTF
j_gene: TRBJ1-5; abundance: -; v_gene: TRBV12-5; d_gene: -; CDR3nt: TGTGCTAGTTCGGACGGGGAGTACCCCCAGCATTTT; CDR3aa: CASSDGEYPQHF
j_gene: TRBJ2-7; abundance: -; v_gene: TRBV6-6; d_gene: -; CDR3nt: TGTGCCAGCACCGAGTACGGGGGATCCTACGAGCAGTACTTC; CDR3aa: CASTEYGGSYEQYF
j_gene: TRBJ1-1; abundance: few; v_gene: TRBV6-4; d_gene: -; CDR3nt: TGTGCCAGCAGTGCCGGGTCAAACACTGAAGCTTTCTTT; CDR3aa: CASSAGSNTEAFF